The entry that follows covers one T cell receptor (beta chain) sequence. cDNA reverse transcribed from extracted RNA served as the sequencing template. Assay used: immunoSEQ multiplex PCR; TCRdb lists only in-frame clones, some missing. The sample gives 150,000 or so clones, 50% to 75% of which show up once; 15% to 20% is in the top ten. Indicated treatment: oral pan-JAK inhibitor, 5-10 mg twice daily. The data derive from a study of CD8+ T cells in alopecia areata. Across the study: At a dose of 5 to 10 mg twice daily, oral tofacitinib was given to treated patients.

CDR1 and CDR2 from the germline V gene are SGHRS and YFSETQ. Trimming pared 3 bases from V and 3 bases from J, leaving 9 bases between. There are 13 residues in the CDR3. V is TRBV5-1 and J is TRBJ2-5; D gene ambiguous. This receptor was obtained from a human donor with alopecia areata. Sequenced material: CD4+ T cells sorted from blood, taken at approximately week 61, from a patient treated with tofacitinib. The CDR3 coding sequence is TGCGCCAGCAGCTCGAACGGAGAAGAGACCCAGTACTTC. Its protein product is CASSSNGEETQYF.